The present T cell receptor (beta chain) was sequenced within a study of shared clonotypes between healthy human individuals. Points from the study as a whole: Despite large depth, rarefaction showed incomplete sorted-subset sequencing. What naive subsets generally showed was a larger estimated richness than memory subsets showed. Sequencing depth was predicted to influence how clonotypes are shared among donors.

With regard to this clone: The target antigen is unknown.

The germline CDR1 and CDR2 sequences are LGHNA and YSLEER. The CDR3 sequence is 17 residues long. Trimming took 0 bases from V and 2 from J, leaving 17 bases between them. This table comes from immunoSEQ multiplex PCR, and its TCRdb copy is limited to in-frame clones, with some not included. This sample has some 2.3 million clones, with 90% to 95% found just once. Study donors comprised healthy, HIV-negative adults devoid of recent acute infection or vaccination. This chain connects TRBV4-3 to TRBJ2-7; the D gene is possibly TRBD2 (6 bases). The specimen was naive CD4+ T cells from PBMCs. Noted subset: CD45RA+ positively selected. The sequence came from a man aged 18 to 29 in good health. Some clones in this sample may be carry-over from other donors' samples. Written as DNA, the CDR3 is TGCGCCAGCAGCCAAGATAGGGGAGGTTCCCTTCCCTACGAGCAGTACTTC. It is translated as CASSQDRGGSLPYEQYF.